This T cell receptor beta chain was retrieved from a study of T cells in Graves' hyperthyroidism and ophthalmopathy. Using RNA transcripts as the source, TCR beta CDR3 regions were amplified. The HTBI primer set served for first-round RT-PCR of the TCR CDR3. Each CDR3 protein is one row after TCRdb ran MiXCR on the multiplex PCR reads. The sample contains about 290,000 distinct CDR3 sequences, roughly 14% of which appear only once. The source of the PBMCs was 10 ml of fresh peripheral blood. V was cut by 5 bases and J by 5 bases, with 22 bases left in between. Germline CDR1 is MDHEN and CDR2 is SYDVKM. The CDR3 length is 17 residues. This clonotype came up many times.

The chain employs TRBV28 and TRBJ1-5; D perhaps matches TRBD1 (5 bases). The material sequenced was blood. The clonotype comes from a woman aged 30 to 39 with Graves' hyperthyroidism that later progressed to Graves' ophthalmopathy. CDR3 bases: TGTGCCAGCAGTCTCCTGGCGGGGACGATACACGATCAGCCCCAGCATTTT. This sequence encodes CASSLLAGTIHDQPQHF.